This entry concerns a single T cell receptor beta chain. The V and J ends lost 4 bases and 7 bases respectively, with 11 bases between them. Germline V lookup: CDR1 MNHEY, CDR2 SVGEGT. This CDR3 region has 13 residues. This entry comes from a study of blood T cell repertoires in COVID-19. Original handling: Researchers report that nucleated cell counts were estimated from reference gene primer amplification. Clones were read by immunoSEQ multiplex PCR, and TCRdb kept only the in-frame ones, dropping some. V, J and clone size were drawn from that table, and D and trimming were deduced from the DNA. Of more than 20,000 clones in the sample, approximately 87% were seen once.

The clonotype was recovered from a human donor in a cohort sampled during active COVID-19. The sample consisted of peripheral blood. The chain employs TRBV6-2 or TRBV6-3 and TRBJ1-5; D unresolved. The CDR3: CASSLTPGQPQHF. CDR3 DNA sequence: TGTGCCAGCAGTTTAACCCCAGGACAGCCCCAGCATTTT.